Listed below are T cell receptor beta chains from one sample, sequenced in a study of blood T cell repertoires in COVID-19. Only in-frame clones appear in the TCRdb table, and some are missing; sequencing was by immunoSEQ multiplex PCR. The sample lists about 140,000 clones; around 88% were seen once. Sequenced input: peripheral blood. These receptor sequences come from a woman in her fifties or sixties with acute or convalescent COVID-19. Each CDR3 is given with its conserved first and last residue. D genes are given only for firm matches. Only some rows state a clone size, as once, few, many or a class for expanded clones.

19	-	TRBJ2-1	TRBV18	TRBD2	TGTGCCAGCTCACCACCGGGACTAGCGGGGGGGAGCTCCTACAATGAGCAGTTCTTC	CASSPPGLAGGSSYNEQFF
15	-	TRBJ1-2	TRBV5-1	TRBD1	TGCGCCAGCAGCTTGGGGACAGGGGGCTACTATGGCTACACCTTC	CASSLGTGGYYGYTF
15	-	TRBJ2-2	TRBV7-3	-	TGTGCCAGCAGCTTGGCCCCAGGGGACACCGGGGAGCTGTTTTTT	CASSLAPGDTGELFF
13	-	TRBJ1-2	TRBV6-5	-	TGTGCCAGCAGCAAAGGGAGTCCCTATGGCTACACCTTC	CASSKGSPYGYTF
15	-	TRBJ2-4	TRBV13	TRBD1	TGTGCCAGCAGCAGCTACCGGGACAGGCGAAACATTCAGTACTTC	CASSSYRDRRNIQYF
15	once	TRBJ1-1	TRBV9	TRBD1	TGTGCCAGCGCCCGTGAGCCGAACAGGGGAACTGAAGCTTTCTTT	CASAREPNRGTEAFF
15	-	TRBJ2-1	TRBV7-8	TRBD1	TGTGCCAGCAGCTATGGGACAGGTTATGGGCATGAGCAGTTCTTC	CASSYGTGYGHEQFF
14	-	TRBJ1-1	TRBV7-9	-	TGTGCCAGCTTGCTTATGGGACTGATCACTGAAGCTTTCTTT	CASLLMGLITEAFF
15	-	TRBJ2-7	TRBV7-9	TRBD1	TGTGCCAGCAGCCAGCCGGGACAGGGCTCGACCGAGCAGTACTTC	CASSQPGQGSTEQYF
13	-	TRBJ2-2	TRBV24-1	-	TGTGCCACGGGACACCTGAACACCGGGGAGCTGTTTTTT	CATGHLNTGELFF
15	-	TRBJ2-7	TRBV18	-	TGTGCCAGCTCACCAGCGCCAGGGTCTGAGTACGAGCAGTACTTC	CASSPAPGSEYEQYF
14	-	TRBJ2-3	TRBV7-9	TRBD2	TGTGCCAGCAGCTTGACTAGCGGGGGGGGTCGGCAGTATTTT	CASSLTSGGGRQYF
15	-	TRBJ2-5	TRBV29-1	TRBD1	TGCAGCGTAGGGACTTCCGGGACAGGGCAAGAGACCCAGTACTTC	CSVGTSGTGQETQYF
14	-	TRBJ2-5	TRBV27	-	TGTGCCAGCAGTTCCCAAAACTCCCAAGAGACCCAGTACTTC	CASSSQNSQETQYF
15	-	TRBJ1-5	TRBV28	TRBD1	TGTGCCAGCAGTTTAGGGGACAGGGTAGACCAGCCCCAGCATTTT	CASSLGDRVDQPQHF
21	-	TRBJ1-6	TRBV15	TRBD1	TGTGCCACCAGCAGAGATCTCCGGTGGGACAGGGATAGGAGGGCCCCATCACCCCTCCACTTT	CATSRDLRWDRDRRAPSPLHF
19	-	TRBJ2-1	TRBV19	-	TGTGCCAGTAGTATATCCCGGGGTCGCGTGTCGAGCTCCTACAATGAGCAGTTCTTC	CASSISRGRVSSSYNEQFF
17	-	TRBJ2-7	TRBV6-4	TRBD2	TGTGCCAGCAGTGATAGGTCTAGCGGGGGGGTAAACTACGAGCAGTACTTC	CASSDRSSGGVNYEQYF
15	-	TRBJ1-1	TRBV9	-	TGTGCCAGCAGCGCCGGGACGGCGGGGAGGACTGAAGCTTTCTTT	CASSAGTAGRTEAFF
16	-	TRBJ2-3	TRBV11-2	TRBD2	TGTGCCAGCAGCTTAGTCCTAGCGGGTGTGTGGGATACGCAGTATTTT	CASSLVLAGVWDTQYF
16	-	TRBJ2-3	TRBV2	-	TGTGCCAGCAGCTCACGAAGGGGGGGGACCACAGATACGCAGTATTTT	CASSSRRGGTTDTQYF
19	-	TRBJ2-1	TRBV15	-	TGTGCCACCAGCAGAGTGGGTAGTCTGGCGGGGGCGCCGCCCAATGAGCAGTTCTTC	CATSRVGSLAGAPPNEQFF
13	-	TRBJ1-1	TRBV5-1	-	TGCGCCAGCAGAGAGGACAGCGATCATGAAGCTTTCTTT	CASREDSDHEAFF
15	once	TRBJ2-5	TRBV7-3	TRBD2	TGTGCCAGCAGCTCAACGGGACTAGCCCAAGAGACCCAGTACTTC	CASSSTGLAQETQYF
15	-	TRBJ1-6	TRBV5-5	-	TGTGCCAGCAGCTTAAGGTCGAAGAGGAGCTCACCCCTCCACTTT	CASSLRSKRSSPLHF
14	-	TRBJ2-7	TRBV7-2	-	TGTGCCAGCAGCTTAGGTCTCCTTACCTACGAGCAGTACTTC	CASSLGLLTYEQYF
15	few	TRBJ1-3	TRBV14	TRBD1	TGTGCCAGCAGCCAATTGGACAGGGCTGGAAACACCATATATTTT	CASSQLDRAGNTIYF
14	-	TRBJ1-1	TRBV30	-	TGTGCCTGGAGGCGGGCATCTAGAACAACTGAAGCTTTCTTT	CAWRRASRTTEAFF
16	-	TRBJ2-1	TRBV6-9	TRBD1	TGTGCCAGCAACCCACAGACAGGGGAATCAAGAAATGAGCAGTTCTTC	CASNPQTGESRNEQFF
16	-	TRBJ1-1	TRBV6-5	-	TGTGCCAGCAGTTACTCTACAAACAGCCCGAACACTGAAGCTTTCTTT	CASSYSTNSPNTEAFF
16	-	TRBJ2-7	TRBV14	-	TGTGCCAGCAGCCCCCACCTTGGAGAAAGAGTTTACGAGCAGTACTTC	CASSPHLGERVYEQYF
14	-	TRBJ2-7	TRBV7-2	-	TGTGCCAGCAGCTCGATGTATGAGGCCTACGAGCAGTACTTC	CASSSMYEAYEQYF
13	-	TRBJ2-7	TRBV27	-	TGTGCCAGCAGTCAACAAAGCTCCTACGAGCAGTACTTC	CASSQQSSYEQYF
11	-	TRBJ2-1	TRBV30	-	TGTGCCTGGACGGAGAGGCTTGAGCAGTTCTTC	CAWTERLEQFF
15	-	TRBJ2-7	TRBV7-2	TRBD2	TGTGCCAGCAGTCTAGTGTCTAGCGGTGCCTACGAGCAGTACTTC	CASSLVSSGAYEQYF
12	-	TRBJ2-1	TRBV25-1	TRBD1	TGTGCCAGCCGGACCGGGACAGAGTCTTCGTTCTTC	CASRTGTESSFF
14	once	TRBJ2-5	TRBV19	TRBD1	TGTGCCAGTAAACGAGGGGGCGGGCAAGAGACCCAGTACTTC	CASKRGGGQETQYF
17	once	TRBJ1-1	TRBV11-2	TRBD1	TGTGCCAGCAGCTTAGTATCGCAGGGGGCCTGGGACACTGAAGCTTTCTTT	CASSLVSQGAWDTEAFF
15	-	TRBJ2-2	TRBV7-2	TRBD1	TGTGCCAGCAGCCACGGGACAGGGGGAACCGGGGAGCTGTTTTTT	CASSHGTGGTGELFF
14	-	TRBJ1-1	TRBV7-2	-	TGTGCCAGCAGCTCCCGGGGGACGAACACTGAAGCTTTCTTT	CASSSRGTNTEAFF
15	-	TRBJ2-1	TRBV5-4	TRBD1	TGTGCCAGCAGCTTGGAGGGACAGGGCAACAATGAGCAGTTCTTC	CASSLEGQGNNEQFF
15	-	TRBJ1-6	TRBV19	TRBD1	TGTGCCAGCCAAGGGACAGGAGCACTTAGGTCACCCCTCCACTTT	CASQGTGALRSPLHF
11	-	TRBJ1-3	TRBV3-1/TRBV3-2	-	TGTGCCAGCAGCCAAGTAGACACCATATATTTT	CASSQVDTIYF
13	once	TRBJ1-1	TRBV19	TRBD1	TGTGCCAGTACTCAGGGGGCGAGGACTGAAGCTTTCTTT	CASTQGARTEAFF